This T cell receptor beta chain stems from a study of T cell repertoires in cytomegalovirus infection. The CDR3 length is 17 residues. The germline V gene encodes CDR1 MNHEY and CDR2 SVGEGT. The V gene end was trimmed by 4 bases and the J gene end by 5 bases; junction bases not matched to a gene: 14. This clonotype showed up just once. A single record per CDR3 protein comes from TCRdb applying MiXCR to the reads. The sample lists some 180,000 distinct CDR3 sequences; roughly a sixth were seen once. The sample comprised CD8+ T cells from PBMCs. The sequence came from a human donor in good health (CMV status not recorded). Some clones in this sample may be carry-over from other donors' samples. The chain joins TRBV6-2 or TRBV6-3 to TRBJ1-5; 7 positions agree with TRBD1. CDR3 nucleotides: TGTGCCAGCAGTTCTCCGGTGACAGGGTACCTCTATCAGCCCCAGCATTTT. Translation gives CASSSPVTGYLYQPQHF.